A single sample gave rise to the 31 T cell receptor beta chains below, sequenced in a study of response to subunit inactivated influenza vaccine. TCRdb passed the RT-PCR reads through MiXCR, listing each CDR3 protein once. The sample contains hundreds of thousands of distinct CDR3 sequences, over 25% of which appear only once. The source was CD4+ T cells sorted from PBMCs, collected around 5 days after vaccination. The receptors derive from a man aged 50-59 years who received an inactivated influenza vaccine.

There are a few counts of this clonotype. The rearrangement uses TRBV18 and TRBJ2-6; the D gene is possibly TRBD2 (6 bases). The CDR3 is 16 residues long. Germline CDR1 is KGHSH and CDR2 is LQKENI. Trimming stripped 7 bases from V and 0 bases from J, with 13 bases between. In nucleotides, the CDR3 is TGTGCCAGCTACTCGGACTATTCCTCTGGGGCCAACGTCCTGACTTTC. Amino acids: CASYSDYSSGANVLTF.

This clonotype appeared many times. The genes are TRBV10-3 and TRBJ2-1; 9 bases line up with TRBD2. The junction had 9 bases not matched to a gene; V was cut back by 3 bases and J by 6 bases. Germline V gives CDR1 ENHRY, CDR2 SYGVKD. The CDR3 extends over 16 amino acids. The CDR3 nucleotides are TGTGCCATCAGTGAAGGTTGGAGCGGGAGGAGCAATGAGCAGTTCTTC. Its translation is CAISEGWSGRSNEQFF.

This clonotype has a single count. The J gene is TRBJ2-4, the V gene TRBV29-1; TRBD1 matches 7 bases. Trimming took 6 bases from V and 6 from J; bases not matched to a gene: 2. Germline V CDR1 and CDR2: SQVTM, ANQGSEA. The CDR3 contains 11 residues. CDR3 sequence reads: CSVGDRNIQYF. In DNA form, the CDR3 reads TGCAGCGTAGGGGACAGAAACATTCAGTACTTC.

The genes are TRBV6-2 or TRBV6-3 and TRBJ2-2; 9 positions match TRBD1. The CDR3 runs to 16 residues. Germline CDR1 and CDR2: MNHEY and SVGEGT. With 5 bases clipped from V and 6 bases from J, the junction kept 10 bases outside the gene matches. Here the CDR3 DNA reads TGTGCCAGCAGTAAAGCCTTCGGGACAGGGCCCGGGGAGCTGTTTTTT. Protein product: CASSKAFGTGPGELFF.

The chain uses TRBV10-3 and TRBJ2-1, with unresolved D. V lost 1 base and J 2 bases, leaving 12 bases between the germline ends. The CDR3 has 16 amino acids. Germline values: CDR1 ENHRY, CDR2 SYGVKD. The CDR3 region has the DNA TGTGCCATCAGTGAGTTTGAGACCATACCCTACAATGAGCAGTTCTTC. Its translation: CAISEFETIPYNEQFF.

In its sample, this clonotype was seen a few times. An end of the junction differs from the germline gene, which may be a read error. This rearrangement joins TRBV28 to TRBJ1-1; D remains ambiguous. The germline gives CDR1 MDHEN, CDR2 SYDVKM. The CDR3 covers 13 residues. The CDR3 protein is CASNGPMNPEAFF. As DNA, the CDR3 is TGTGCCAGCAATGGACCCATGAACCCTGAAGCTTTCTTT.

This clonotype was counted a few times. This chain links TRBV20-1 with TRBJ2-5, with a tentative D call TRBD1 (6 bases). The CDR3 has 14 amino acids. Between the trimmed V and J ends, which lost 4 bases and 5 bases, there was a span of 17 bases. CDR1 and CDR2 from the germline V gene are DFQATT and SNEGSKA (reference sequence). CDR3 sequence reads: CSAKGQSPGETQYF. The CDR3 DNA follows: TGCAGTGCTAAAGGACAGTCCCCGGGGGAGACCCAGTACTTC.

The CDR3 loop is CASSYGGPGEAFF. CDR3 in DNA: TGTGCCAGCAGTTACGGGGGGCCGGGTGAAGCTTTCTTT. V usage is TRBV6-5 and J usage is TRBJ1-1; perhaps TRBD1 as D (6 bases). Germline CDR1 and CDR2: MNHEY and SVGAGI. Between the trimmed V and J ends, which lost 2 bases and 7 bases, there was a span of 11 bases. There are 13 residues in the CDR3.

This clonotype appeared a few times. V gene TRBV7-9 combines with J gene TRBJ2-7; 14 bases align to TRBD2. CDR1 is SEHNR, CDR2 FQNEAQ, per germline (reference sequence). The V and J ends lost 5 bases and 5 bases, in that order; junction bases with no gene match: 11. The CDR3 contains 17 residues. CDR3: CASSPPGLAGVTHEQYF. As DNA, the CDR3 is TGTGCCAGCAGCCCCCCGGGACTAGCGGGAGTCACCCACGAGCAGTACTTC.

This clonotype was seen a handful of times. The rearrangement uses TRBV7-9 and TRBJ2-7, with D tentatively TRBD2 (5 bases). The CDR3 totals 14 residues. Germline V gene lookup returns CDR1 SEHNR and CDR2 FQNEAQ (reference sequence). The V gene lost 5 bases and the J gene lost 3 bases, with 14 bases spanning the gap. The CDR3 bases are TGTGCCAGCAGCCCAGGATTAGGACTCTACGAGCAGTACTTC. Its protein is CASSPGLGLYEQYF.

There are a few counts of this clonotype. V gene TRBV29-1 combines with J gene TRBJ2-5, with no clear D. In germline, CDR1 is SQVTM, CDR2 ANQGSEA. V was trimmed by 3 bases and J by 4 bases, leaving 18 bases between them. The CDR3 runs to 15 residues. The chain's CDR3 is CSVDALGSGRETQYF. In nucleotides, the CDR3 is TGCAGCGTTGACGCCCTAGGGTCCGGGCGAGAGACCCAGTACTTC. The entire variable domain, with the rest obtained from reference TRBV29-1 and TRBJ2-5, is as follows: SAVISQKPSRDICQRGTSLTIQCQVDSQVTMMFWYRQQPGQSLTLIATANQGSEATYESGFVIDKFPISRPNLTFSTLTVSNMSPEDSSIYLCSVDALGSGRETQYFGPGTRLLVL.

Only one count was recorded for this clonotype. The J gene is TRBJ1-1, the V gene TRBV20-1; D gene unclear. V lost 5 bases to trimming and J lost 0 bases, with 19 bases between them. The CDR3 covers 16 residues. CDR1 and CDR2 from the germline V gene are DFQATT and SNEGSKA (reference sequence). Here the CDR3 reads CSAAGRPGSMNTEAFF. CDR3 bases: TGCAGTGCTGCTGGACGGCCCGGCAGCATGAACACTGAAGCTTTCTTT.

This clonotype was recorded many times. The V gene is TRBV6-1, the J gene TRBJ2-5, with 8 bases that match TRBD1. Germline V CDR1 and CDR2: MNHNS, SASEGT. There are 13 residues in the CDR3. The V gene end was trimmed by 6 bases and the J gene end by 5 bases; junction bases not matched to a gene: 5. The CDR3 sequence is CASSRDRGETQYF. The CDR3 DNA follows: TGTGCCAGCAGCCGAGACAGGGGTGAGACCCAGTACTTC.

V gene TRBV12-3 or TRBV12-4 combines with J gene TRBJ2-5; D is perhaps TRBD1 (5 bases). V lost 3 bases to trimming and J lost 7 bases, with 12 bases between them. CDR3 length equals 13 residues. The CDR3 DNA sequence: TGTGCCAGCAGTTTCAAGGGAAGGGGGACCCAGTACTTC. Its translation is CASSFKGRGTQYF.

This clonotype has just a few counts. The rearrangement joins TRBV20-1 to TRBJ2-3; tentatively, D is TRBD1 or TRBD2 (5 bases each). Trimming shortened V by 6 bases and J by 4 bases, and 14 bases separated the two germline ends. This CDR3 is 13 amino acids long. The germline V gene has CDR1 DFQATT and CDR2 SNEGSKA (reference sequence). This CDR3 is CSALGARSDTQYF. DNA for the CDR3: TGCAGTGCACTCGGGGCTCGATCAGATACGCAGTATTTT.

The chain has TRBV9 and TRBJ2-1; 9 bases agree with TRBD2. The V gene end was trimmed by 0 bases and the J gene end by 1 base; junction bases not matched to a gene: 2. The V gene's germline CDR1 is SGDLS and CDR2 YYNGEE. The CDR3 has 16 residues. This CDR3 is CASSVGGGASYNEQFF. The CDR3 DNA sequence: TGTGCCAGCAGCGTAGGCGGGGGGGCATCCTACAATGAGCAGTTCTTC.

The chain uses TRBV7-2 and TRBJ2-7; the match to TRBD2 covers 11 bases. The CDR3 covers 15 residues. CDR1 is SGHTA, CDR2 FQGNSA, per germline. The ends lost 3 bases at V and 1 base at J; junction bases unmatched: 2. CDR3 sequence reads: CASSFSSGGSYEQYF. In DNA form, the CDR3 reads TGTGCCAGCAGCTTTTCTAGCGGGGGGTCCTACGAGCAGTACTTC.

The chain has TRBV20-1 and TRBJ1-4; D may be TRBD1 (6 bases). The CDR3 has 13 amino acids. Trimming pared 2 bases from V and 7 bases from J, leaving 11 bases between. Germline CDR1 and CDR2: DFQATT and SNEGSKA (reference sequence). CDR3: CSARNGQREKLFF. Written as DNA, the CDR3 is TGCAGTGCTAGAAACGGACAGCGTGAAAAACTGTTTTTT.

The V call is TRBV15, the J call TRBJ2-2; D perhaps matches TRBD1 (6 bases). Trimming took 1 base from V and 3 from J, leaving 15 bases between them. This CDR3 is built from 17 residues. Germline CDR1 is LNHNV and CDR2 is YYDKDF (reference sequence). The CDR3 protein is CATSRVQGPFYTGELFF. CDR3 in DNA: TGTGCCACCAGCAGAGTTCAGGGGCCTTTCTACACCGGGGAGCTGTTTTTT.

The CDR3 DNA reads TGCGCCAGCAGCTTGAATGGACTAGCTAACCACAATGAGCAGTTCTTC. It translates to CASSLNGLANHNEQFF. The V call is TRBV5-1, the J call TRBJ2-1; 8 bases line up with TRBD2. Germline CDR1 SGHRS, CDR2 YFSETQ. CDR3 size: 16 residues. The junction had 8 bases not matched to a gene; V was cut back by 1 base and J by 5 bases.

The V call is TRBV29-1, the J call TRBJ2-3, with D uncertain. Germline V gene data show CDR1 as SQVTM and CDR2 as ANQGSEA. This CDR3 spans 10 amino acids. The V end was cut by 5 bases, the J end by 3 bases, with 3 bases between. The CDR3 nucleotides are TGCAGCGTTAGAACAGATACGCAGTATTTT. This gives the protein CSVRTDTQYF.

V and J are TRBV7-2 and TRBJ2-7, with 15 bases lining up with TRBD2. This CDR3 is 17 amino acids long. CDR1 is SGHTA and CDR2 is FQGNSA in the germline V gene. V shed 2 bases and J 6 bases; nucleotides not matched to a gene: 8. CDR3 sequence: CASSLQGLAGGYAEQYF. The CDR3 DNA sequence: TGTGCCAGCAGCTTACAGGGACTAGCGGGGGGTTATGCCGAGCAGTACTTC. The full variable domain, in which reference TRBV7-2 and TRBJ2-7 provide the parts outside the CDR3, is GAGVSQSPSNKVTEKGKDVELRCDPISGHTALYWYRQSLGQGLEFLIYFQGNSAPDKSGLPSDRFSAERTGGSVSTLTIQRTQQEDSAVYLCASSLQGLAGGYAEQYFGPGTRLTVT.

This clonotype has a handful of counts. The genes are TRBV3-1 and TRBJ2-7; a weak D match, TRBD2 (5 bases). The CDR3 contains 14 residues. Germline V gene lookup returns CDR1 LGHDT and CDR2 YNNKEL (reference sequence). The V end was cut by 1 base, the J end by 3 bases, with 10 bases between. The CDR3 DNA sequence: TGTGCCAGCAGCCAAGTGCCGGGGTACTACGAGCAGTACTTC. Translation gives CASSQVPGYYEQYF.

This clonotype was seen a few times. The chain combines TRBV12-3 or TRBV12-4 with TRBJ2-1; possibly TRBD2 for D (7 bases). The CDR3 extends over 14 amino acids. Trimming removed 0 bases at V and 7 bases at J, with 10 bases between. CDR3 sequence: CASSLAGGANEQFF. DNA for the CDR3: TGTGCCAGCAGTTTAGCGGGGGGGGCTAATGAGCAGTTCTTC.

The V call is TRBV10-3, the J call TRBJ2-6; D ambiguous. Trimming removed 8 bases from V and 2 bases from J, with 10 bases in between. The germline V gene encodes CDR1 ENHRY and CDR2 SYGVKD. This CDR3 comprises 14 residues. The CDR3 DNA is TGTGCCATCGGCCTTGCGGCTGGGGCCAACGTCCTGACTTTC. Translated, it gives CAIGLAAGANVLTF.

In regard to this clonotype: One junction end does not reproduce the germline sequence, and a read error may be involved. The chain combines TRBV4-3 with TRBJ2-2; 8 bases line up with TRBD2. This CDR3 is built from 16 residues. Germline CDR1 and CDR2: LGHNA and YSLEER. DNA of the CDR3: TGCGCCAGCAGCCAAACGAGCGGGGGACCCACCGGGGAGATGTTTTTT. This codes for CASSQTSGGPTGEMFF.

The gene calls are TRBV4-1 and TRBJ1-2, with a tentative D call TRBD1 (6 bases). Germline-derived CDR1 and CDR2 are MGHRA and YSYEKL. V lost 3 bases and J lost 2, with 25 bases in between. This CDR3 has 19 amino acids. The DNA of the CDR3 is TGCGCCAGCAGCCACAGCGTCCGACAGGCGCAACCCTTAAACTATGGCTACACCTTC. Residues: CASSHSVRQAQPLNYGYTF.

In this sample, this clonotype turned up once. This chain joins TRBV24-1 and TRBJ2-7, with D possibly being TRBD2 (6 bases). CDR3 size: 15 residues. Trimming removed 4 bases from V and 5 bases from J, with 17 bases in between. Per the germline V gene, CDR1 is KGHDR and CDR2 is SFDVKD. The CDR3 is CATSDPGRPGDEQYF. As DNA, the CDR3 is TGTGCCACCAGTGACCCAGGGAGGCCGGGGGACGAGCAGTACTTC.

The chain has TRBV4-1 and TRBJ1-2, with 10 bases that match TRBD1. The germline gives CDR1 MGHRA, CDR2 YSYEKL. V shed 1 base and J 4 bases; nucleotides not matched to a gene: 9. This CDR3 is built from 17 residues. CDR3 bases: TGCGCCAGCAGCCAAGTGACAGGGGGCGCGTCTTCCTATGGCTACACCTTC. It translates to CASSQVTGGASSYGYTF.

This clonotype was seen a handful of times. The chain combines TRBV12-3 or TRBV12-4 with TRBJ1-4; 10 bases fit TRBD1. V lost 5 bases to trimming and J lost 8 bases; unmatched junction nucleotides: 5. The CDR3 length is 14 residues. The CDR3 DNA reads TGTGCCAGCAGTGGACAGGGGGTTGGAGAAAAACTGTTTTTT. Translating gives CASSGQGVGEKLFF.

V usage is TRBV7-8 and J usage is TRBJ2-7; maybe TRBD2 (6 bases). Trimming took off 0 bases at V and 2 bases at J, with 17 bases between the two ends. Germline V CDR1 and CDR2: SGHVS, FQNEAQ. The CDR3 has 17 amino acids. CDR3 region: CASSLAGTPIGAYEQYF. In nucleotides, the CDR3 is TGTGCCAGCAGCTTAGCCGGGACTCCTATCGGGGCCTACGAGCAGTACTTC. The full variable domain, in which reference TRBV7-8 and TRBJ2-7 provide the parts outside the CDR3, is GAGVSQSPRYKVAKRGQDVALRCDPISGHVSLFWYQQALGQGPEFLTYFQNEAQLDKSGLPSDRFFAERPEGSVSTLKIQRTQQEDSAVYLCASSLAGTPIGAYEQYFGPGTRLTVT.